One and the same sample provided the 24 T cell receptor beta chains below, sequenced in a study of cytomegalovirus exposure and HLA in healthy donors. Use of 60 Vbeta and 13 Jbeta primers characterized the PCR. Using immunoSEQ multiplex PCR, the repertoire was profiled, and TCRdb retains in-frame clones only, with some absent. The sample contains some 200,000 clones, about 89% of which appear only once. The material sequenced was PBMCs. Every receptor here comes from a woman under 30 in good health and CMV-seronegative.

Only a few counts were recorded for this clone. V and J are TRBV29-1 and TRBJ2-1; possible D gene TRBD2, 5 bases. CDR3 size: 13 residues. The germline V gene has CDR1 SQVTM and CDR2 ANQGSEA. V lost 7 bases, J lost 1 base, and 11 bases lay in between. The CDR3 loop is CSASDWSYNEQFF. The CDR3 DNA sequence: TGCAGCGCCTCGGACTGGTCCTACAATGAGCAGTTCTTC.

The rearrangement joins TRBV5-1 to TRBJ2-1; 11 bases are a match to TRBD2. The CDR3 has 16 amino acids. V gave up 4 bases and J gave up 8 bases; unmatched junction bases: 11. Germline V gene lookup returns CDR1 SGHRS and CDR2 YFSETQ. CDR3 residues: CASSQFLAGGVDEQFF. In DNA, the CDR3 is TGCGCCAGCAGCCAGTTTTTAGCGGGAGGGGTCGATGAGCAGTTCTTC.

V is TRBV5-1 and J is TRBJ2-3; tentative D call: TRBD2 (6 bases). V was shortened by 3 bases and J by 0 bases, with 8 bases between the two germline ends. CDR3 size: 14 residues. Germline V gene sequence: CDR1 SGHRS, CDR2 YFSETQ. The CDR3 bases are TGCGCCAGCAGCTCAAGCGGGAGCACAGATACGCAGTATTTT. Translating gives CASSSSGSTDTQYF.

The chain employs TRBV4-2 and TRBJ2-1; D gene unclear. The CDR3 sequence is 15 residues long. The germline V gene encodes CDR1 LGHNA and CDR2 YNFKEQ. V lost 0 bases and J lost 0, with 6 bases in between. The CDR3: CASSQEASSYNEQFF. For the CDR3, the DNA is TGTGCCAGCAGCCAAGAAGCTAGCTCCTACAATGAGCAGTTCTTC.

The gene calls are TRBV7-2 and TRBJ2-5, with 7 bases fitting TRBD2. CDR1 SGHTA and CDR2 FQGNSA come from the germline V gene. V trimming: 6 bases; J trimming: 5 bases; junction bases outside the gene matches: 9. CDR3 length equals 14 residues. In DNA, the CDR3 is TGTGCCAGCAGAGTGGGGGGGAACTTGGAGACCCAGTACTTC. This codes for CASRVGGNLETQYF.

This clone was seen ten or more times. The chain carries TRBV6-4 and TRBJ2-3; TRBD2 aligns across 8 bases. The junction had 0 bases not matched to a gene; V was cut back by 0 bases and J by 1 base. The CDR3 extends over 15 amino acids. CDR1 and CDR2 (germline): MRHNA, SNTAGT. CDR3 sequence (DNA): TGTGCCAGCAGTGACTCTAGCGGGGGCACAGATACGCAGTATTTT. This translates into CASSDSSGGTDTQYF.

The rearrangement joins TRBV5-5 to TRBJ1-2, with D possibly matching TRBD1 (5 bases). CDR3 length equals 15 residues. Germline-derived CDR1 and CDR2 are SGHKS and YYEKEE (reference sequence). Trimming took off 0 bases at V and 2 bases at J, with 11 bases between the two ends. The CDR3 loop is CASSLVGVPNYGYTF. CDR3 nucleotides: TGTGCCAGCAGCTTGGTAGGGGTTCCCAACTATGGCTACACCTTC.

The chain links TRBV5-5 to TRBJ1-2; TRBD1 aligns across 7 bases. The CDR3 consists of 14 residues. Trimming removed 4 bases from V and 6 bases from J; junction bases left unmatched: 9. The germline V gene has CDR1 SGHKS and CDR2 YYEKEE (reference sequence). The CDR3 sequence is CASSQVGTGDGYTF. CDR3 DNA: TGTGCCAGCAGCCAGGTCGGCACAGGGGATGGCTACACCTTC.

This clone was recorded once. The chain recombines TRBV10-3 with TRBJ2-7; 8 bases are shared with TRBD1. After removal of 4 bases from V and 2 bases from J, the junction contained 4 bases not matched to a gene. CDR1 is ENHRY and CDR2 is SYGVKD in the germline V gene. The CDR3 contains 14 residues. The CDR3 DNA sequence: TGTGCCATCAGTGTTGACAGGGGAACCTACGAGCAGTACTTC. Translating it yields CAISVDRGTYEQYF.

This clone occurred a few times. This chain joins TRBV6-1 and TRBJ2-3; TRBD1 matches at 7 bases. Per the germline V gene, CDR1 is MNHNS and CDR2 is SASEGT. CDR3 length equals 15 residues. With V trimmed by 2 bases and J by 7 bases, 9 bases remained unmatched. CDR3 loop: CASSEWDRPINTQYF. The CDR3 nucleotides read TGTGCCAGCAGTGAATGGGACAGACCCATAAATACGCAGTATTTT.

V gene TRBV5-1 combines with J gene TRBJ2-5; 8 nucleotides align to TRBD1. This CDR3 comprises 14 residues. Per the germline V gene, CDR1 is SGHRS and CDR2 is YFSETQ. Trimming cost V 4 bases and J 5 bases; bases outside gene matches: 7. CDR3 sequence: CASSIDRGAETQYF. DNA for the CDR3: TGCGCCAGCAGCATTGACAGGGGAGCTGAGACCCAGTACTTC.

The genes are TRBV5-4 and TRBJ2-1, with 16 bases fitting TRBD2. Germline-derived CDR1 and CDR2 are SGHNT and YYREEE (reference sequence). This CDR3 has 20 residues. Trimming removed 0 bases from V and 9 bases from J; junction bases left unmatched: 15. CDR3 in DNA: TGTGCCAGCAGCTTGGAATCCTTCCCGGGACTAGCGGGAGGGCCGGGTGAGCAGTTCTTC. Its translation: CASSLESFPGLAGGPGEQFF.

The genes are TRBV4-3 and TRBJ1-6, with a weak D call TRBD1 (6 bases). Germline V gene lookup returns CDR1 LGHNA and CDR2 YSLEER. V lost 5 bases and J 10 bases, leaving 15 bases between the germline ends. This CDR3 contains 14 residues. In nucleotides, the CDR3 is TGCGCCAGCAGCTCATGGGGGGGCGGGTCACCCCTCCACTTT. Protein: CASSSWGGGSPLHF.

CDR3 in amino acids: CASSLVSGRYNEQFF. The CDR3 coding sequence is TGTGCCAGCAGCTTGGTTAGCGGGAGGTACAATGAGCAGTTCTTC. This sequence joins TRBV5-4 and TRBJ2-1; 10 nucleotides agree with TRBD2. Germline V gene sequence: CDR1 SGHNT, CDR2 YYREEE (reference sequence). The V segment lost 0 bases and the J segment 4 bases; nucleotides outside the gene matches: 1. The CDR3 length is 15 residues.

The chain combines TRBV4-2 with TRBJ1-2; D is ambiguous. The CDR3 runs to 15 residues. CDR1 and CDR2 from the germline V gene are LGHNA and YNFKEQ. V shed 0 bases and J shed 5 bases, with 13 bases lying between them. CDR3 loop: CASSQDVRHSYGYTF. The CDR3 coding sequence is TGTGCCAGCAGCCAAGATGTCAGGCATTCTTATGGCTACACCTTC.

The chain is built from TRBV5-6 and TRBJ1-4, with D possibly matching TRBD1 (5 bases). CDR3 length: 15 amino acids. V was trimmed by 4 bases and J by 6 bases, leaving 16 bases between them. Germline CDR1 reads SGHDT; CDR2 reads YYEEEE. CDR3 bases: TGTGCCAGCAGCCCACTGGCAGGGAAACATGAAAAACTGTTTTTT. Translating it yields CASSPLAGKHEKLFF. The full variable domain, its missing parts supplied by reference TRBV5-6 and TRBJ1-4, is DAGVTQSPTHLIKTRGQQVTLRCSPKSGHDTVSWYQQALGQGPQFIFQYYEEEERQRGNFPDRFSGHQFPNYSSELNVNALLLGDSALYLCASSPLAGKHEKLFFGSGTQLSVL.

The chain recombines TRBV9 with TRBJ1-1; weak D call: TRBD1 (5 bases). Germline loops: CDR1 SGDLS, CDR2 YYNGEE. CDR3 length: 16 amino acids. V shed 0 bases and J shed 1 base, with 13 bases lying between them. The CDR3 loop reads CASSVASRGGNTEAFF. Here the CDR3 DNA reads TGTGCCAGCAGCGTAGCGAGCCGCGGGGGGAACACTGAAGCTTTCTTT.

As for this clone: One end of the junction varies from germline; a read error may be responsible. The V and J genes are TRBV4-2 and TRBJ2-2; 7 bases line up with TRBD2. The CDR3 covers 17 residues. The germline gives CDR1 LGHNA, CDR2 YNFKEQ. The CDR3 reads CASSPDLGGGNTGEPFF. The CDR3 bases are TGTGCCAGCAGCCCGGACCTGGGGGGGGGAAACACCGGGGAGCCGTTTTTT.

The chain recombines TRBV4-1 with TRBJ2-1; D perhaps matches TRBD2 (5 bases). Germline V gene data show CDR1 as MGHRA and CDR2 as YSYEKL. The CDR3 contains 12 residues. Trimming took 5 bases from V and 15 from J, leaving 17 bases between them. The CDR3 DNA sequence: TGCGCCAGCAGCTTTGGCGGGCTGCGCCCGTTCTTC. Translating it yields CASSFGGLRPFF.

The rearrangement uses TRBV5-6 and TRBJ2-3; D possibly corresponds to TRBD2 (6 bases). The CDR3 is 17 residues long. Germline V gene data show CDR1 as SGHDT and CDR2 as YYEEEE. V was cut by 0 bases and J by 0 bases, with 14 bases left in between. The CDR3 loop is CASSLDISGTSTDTQYF. CDR3 in DNA: TGTGCCAGCAGCTTGGATATTAGCGGTACTAGCACAGATACGCAGTATTTT.

The chain employs TRBV9 and TRBJ2-7; D gene ambiguous. This CDR3 spans 12 amino acids. Germline CDR1 is SGDLS and CDR2 is YYNGEE. Trimming removed 0 bases at V and 5 bases at J, with 6 bases between. The CDR3: CASSVGYNEQYF. Here the CDR3 DNA reads TGTGCCAGCAGCGTAGGGTACAACGAGCAGTACTTC.

CDR3 sequence: CASSLVGGLAAKNIQYF. CDR3 in DNA: TGTGCCAGCAGCTTAGTAGGGGGACTAGCGGCCAAAAACATTCAGTACTTC. The V gene is TRBV7-2, the J gene TRBJ2-4; 10 bases map to TRBD2. The V gene end was trimmed by 1 base and the J gene end by 1 base; junction bases not matched to a gene: 4. Germline lookup yields CDR1 SGHTA and CDR2 FQGNSA. The CDR3 totals 17 residues.

The rearrangement links TRBV4-1 to TRBJ2-3; TRBD2 matches 8 bases. CDR1 is MGHRA, CDR2 YSYEKL, per germline. CDR3 size: 16 residues. J gave up 2 bases and V 1 base, and 5 bases lay outside the gene matches. The CDR3 sequence is CASSQGAGAPTDTQYF. As DNA, the CDR3 is TGCGCCAGCAGCCAAGGAGCGGGAGCTCCCACAGATACGCAGTATTTT.

V and J are TRBV5-1 and TRBJ2-7; a possible D gene is TRBD1 (5 bases). Germline CDR1 SGHRS, CDR2 YFSETQ. Between the trimmed V and J ends, which lost 4 bases and 0 bases, there was a span of 17 bases. This CDR3 spans 16 amino acids. CDR3 in amino acids: CASSAGHELDSYEQYF. DNA of the CDR3: TGCGCCAGCAGCGCCGGACACGAGCTTGACTCCTACGAGCAGTACTTC.